Each of the 29 T cell receptor beta chains below was sequenced from the same sample in a study of cytomegalovirus exposure and HLA in healthy donors. Assay used: immunoSEQ multiplex PCR; TCRdb lists only in-frame clones, some missing. Here the sample spans 71,000 or so clones, approximately 95% being singletons. Material for sequencing was PBMCs. Receptor source: a woman aged 18-29 years in good health and CMV-seronegative.

This clone has a single count. This chain links TRBV11-3 with TRBJ1-1; D may be TRBD1 (6 bases). The length of the CDR3 is 15 residues. Germline V gene lookup returns CDR1 SGHNT and CDR2 YENEEA. Trimming took 0 bases from V and 2 from J, leaving 10 bases between them. CDR3 sequence reads: CASSLEGHFNTEAFF. CDR3 in DNA: TGTGCCAGCAGCTTAGAGGGACACTTTAACACTGAAGCTTTCTTT.

The gene calls are TRBV9 and TRBJ2-7, with 9 bases matching TRBD1. This CDR3 comprises 16 residues. J gave up 6 bases and V 3 bases, and 13 bases lay outside the gene matches. Germline V lookup: CDR1 SGDLS, CDR2 YYNGEE. For the CDR3, the DNA is TGTGCCAGCAGCGCGCTGACAGGGGGATCATTAACCGAGCAGTACTTC. Protein: CASSALTGGSLTEQYF.

The CDR3 coding sequence is TGTGCCAGTTCAAACTGGGAGGGCGTCGATCAGCCCCAGCATTTT. This gives the protein CASSNWEGVDQPQHF. V usage is TRBV19 and J usage is TRBJ1-5; D remains ambiguous. This CDR3 is built from 15 residues. Per the germline V gene, CDR1 is LNHDA and CDR2 is SQIVND (reference sequence). The V gene lost 8 bases and the J gene lost 5 bases, with 19 bases spanning the gap.

This chain links TRBV6-5 with TRBJ2-2; D might be TRBD1 (5 bases). The germline V gene encodes CDR1 MNHEY and CDR2 SVGAGI. The V gene lost 1 base and the J gene lost 4 bases, with 10 bases spanning the gap. CDR3 length: 15 amino acids. CDR3 amino acids: CASSYWQGGTGELFF. For the CDR3, the DNA is TGTGCCAGCAGTTACTGGCAGGGCGGCACCGGGGAGCTGTTTTTT.

A few counts support this clone. This chain connects TRBV28 to TRBJ2-7; D unclear. The CDR3 extends over 12 amino acids. CDR1 is MDHEN, CDR2 SYDVKM, per germline. V was clipped by 4 bases and J by 3 bases, with 7 bases between them. CDR3 loop: CASSSSDYEQYF. CDR3 sequence (DNA): TGTGCCAGCAGTTCCTCAGACTACGAGCAGTACTTC.

The chain carries TRBV19 and TRBJ1-2; 7 nucleotides line up with TRBD1. V dropped 5 bases and J dropped 4; count of bases not matched to a gene: 4. The CDR3 length is 13 residues. Germline V gene data show CDR1 as LNHDA and CDR2 as SQIVND (reference sequence). CDR3 DNA: TGTGCCAGTAGTGCGGGACAGATCTATGGCTACACCTTC. Translation: CASSAGQIYGYTF.

This chain connects TRBV5-1 to TRBJ2-1; 14 nucleotides match TRBD2. Germline V gene sequence: CDR1 SGHRS, CDR2 YFSETQ. The trim removed 4 bases at V and 5 bases at J, leaving 2 bases unmatched. This CDR3 has 15 amino acids. CDR3 bases: TGCGCCAGCAGCCCGGGACTAGCGGGAGACAATGAGCAGTTCTTC. Protein sequence: CASSPGLAGDNEQFF.

The chain is built from TRBV9 and TRBJ2-7, with TRBD1 matching over 10 bases. This CDR3 region has 14 residues. Germline V gives CDR1 SGDLS, CDR2 YYNGEE. Trimming removed 4 bases from V and 3 bases from J; junction bases left unmatched: 4. CDR3 sequence reads: CASSPRTGGYEQYF. In DNA, the CDR3 is TGTGCCAGCAGCCCACGGACAGGGGGCTACGAGCAGTACTTC.

In its sample, this clone was seen once. The chain is built from TRBV5-1 and TRBJ1-1; D remains ambiguous. Germline assignment: CDR1 SGHRS and CDR2 YFSETQ. V lost 0 bases and J lost 2, with 8 bases in between. CDR3 length: 14 residues. CDR3 loop: CASSLAGGNTEAFF. The DNA for the CDR3 is TGCGCCAGCAGCTTGGCTGGCGGAAACACTGAAGCTTTCTTT.

The gene calls are TRBV28 and TRBJ1-2; D unclear. From germline, CDR1 is MDHEN and CDR2 SYDVKM. The CDR3 has 13 residues. The V end lost 5 bases, the J end lost 1 base, and 8 bases lay between the germline ends. The CDR3 is CASSPPFNYGYTF. The CDR3, as DNA: TGTGCCAGCAGTCCTCCCTTTAACTATGGCTACACCTTC.

The chain combines TRBV7-9 with TRBJ2-7; D ambiguous. Trimming removed 1 base from V and 5 bases from J, with 3 bases in between. This CDR3 has 11 residues. Germline V gene lookup returns CDR1 SEHNR and CDR2 FQNEAQ (reference sequence). The CDR3 reads CASSLGDEQYF. The CDR3 region has the DNA TGTGCCAGCAGCTTAGGAGACGAGCAGTACTTC.

The chain employs TRBV4-1 and TRBJ2-2; D remains unclear. Per germline, CDR1 MGHRA and CDR2 YSYEKL. This CDR3 has 12 residues. With 6 bases removed from V and 0 bases from J, the gap between germline ends came to 2 bases. The CDR3 sequence is CASSTNTGELFF. The CDR3, as DNA: TGCGCCAGCAGTACGAACACCGGGGAGCTGTTTTTT.

This chain links TRBV7-2 with TRBJ2-2, with 7 bases matching TRBD1. Germline V gives CDR1 SGHTA, CDR2 FQGNSA. The CDR3 runs to 15 residues. Losses at the gene ends were 6 bases for V and 4 bases for J; bases not matched to a gene: 8. The CDR3 nucleotides are TGTGCCAGCAGTTCCCCGACAGGGTTCACCGGGGAGCTGTTTTTT. Residues: CASSSPTGFTGELFF.

The chain links TRBV30 to TRBJ1-4; TRBD1 aligns across 7 bases. CDR1 GTSNPN and CDR2 SVGIG come from the germline V gene (reference sequence). The CDR3 spans 20 residues. V dropped 2 bases and J dropped 0; count of bases not matched to a gene: 18. For the CDR3, the DNA is TGTGCCTGGAGTCCTCAACAGGGGCAGGGGAGAACCGCAACTAATGAAAAACTGTTTTTT. Its translation is CAWSPQQGQGRTATNEKLFF.

This clone was counted many times. V usage is TRBV2 and J usage is TRBJ2-1, with 7 bases identical to TRBD2. The CDR3 is 15 residues long. The ends lost 5 bases at V and 2 bases at J; junction bases unmatched: 6. Germline values: CDR1 SNHLY, CDR2 FYNNEI. The CDR3 spells CASSPPLAAYNEQFF. The CDR3 DNA is TGTGCCAGCAGTCCTCCGCTAGCGGCCTACAATGAGCAGTTCTTC. Complete variable domain (other parts from reference TRBV2 and TRBJ2-1): EPEVTQTPSHQVTQMGQEVILRCVPISNHLYFYWYRQILGQKVEFLVSFYNNEISEKSEIFDDQFSVERPDGSNFTLKIRSTKLEDSAMYFCASSPPLAAYNEQFFGPGTRLTVL.

The V gene is TRBV5-1, the J gene TRBJ2-3; D is possibly TRBD2 (6 bases). This CDR3 is 13 amino acids long. The V end was cut by 1 base, the J end by 4 bases, with 7 bases between. CDR1 is SGHRS, CDR2 YFSETQ, per germline. For the CDR3, the DNA is TGCGCCAGCAGCTTGAGCGGGCCAGATACGCAGTATTTT. Amino acid sequence: CASSLSGPDTQYF.

This chain links TRBV5-1 with TRBJ2-5, with 11 positions matching TRBD2. V was pared by 2 bases and J by 1 base, with 4 bases of the junction left unmatched. Germline V gene lookup returns CDR1 SGHRS and CDR2 YFSETQ. The CDR3 sequence is 16 residues long. DNA for the CDR3: TGCGCCAGCAGCTTAGGTGGGACTAGCGGCCAAGAGACCCAGTACTTC. Residues: CASSLGGTSGQETQYF.

V is TRBV5-1 and J is TRBJ1-1; D remains unclear. Germline V gives CDR1 SGHRS, CDR2 YFSETQ. V lost 0 bases to trimming and J lost 7 bases, with 13 bases between them. CDR3 length: 14 amino acids. The CDR3 here is CASSLVRVGGEAFF. The CDR3, as DNA: TGCGCCAGCAGCTTGGTTCGGGTTGGTGGTGAAGCTTTCTTT.

This chain joins TRBV10-3 and TRBJ1-1; 9 bases fit TRBD1. The ends lost 5 bases at V and 4 bases at J; junction bases unmatched: 11. Looked up from germline, CDR1 is ENHRY and CDR2 is SYGVKD. This CDR3 contains 16 residues. The CDR3 loop is CAISTLGTGQVTEAFF. CDR3 in DNA: TGTGCCATCAGTACTCTCGGGACAGGGCAAGTCACTGAAGCTTTCTTT.

This chain joins TRBV2 and TRBJ2-5; 7 bases map to TRBD1. Germline V CDR1 and CDR2: SNHLY, FYNNEI. V gave up 4 bases and J gave up 1 base; unmatched junction bases: 3. The CDR3 is made up of 14 amino acids. This CDR3 is CASSATGVQETQYF. CDR3 nucleotide sequence: TGTGCCAGCAGTGCAACAGGGGTCCAAGAGACCCAGTACTTC.

The gene calls are TRBV18 and TRBJ1-1; D gene uncertain. From germline, CDR1 is KGHSH and CDR2 LQKENI. The CDR3 extends over 14 amino acids. Trimming left V 2 bases short and J 4 bases short, with 11 bases between. The CDR3 DNA follows: TGTGCCAGCTCACCAGCGGAAGGACTCACTGAAGCTTTCTTT. Translating it yields CASSPAEGLTEAFF.

CDR3: CATLTSFYNEQFF. In DNA, the CDR3 is TGTGCCACCCTCACTAGTTTTTACAATGAGCAGTTCTTC. V is TRBV6-1 and J is TRBJ2-1, with D maybe TRBD2 (5 bases). V lost 10 bases, J lost 4 bases, and 14 bases lay in between. Per the germline V gene, CDR1 is MNHNS and CDR2 is SASEGT. There are 13 residues in the CDR3.

CDR3 residues: CASSLASGNTGELFF. The CDR3 nucleotides are TGTGCCAGCAGCTTAGCTTCCGGGAACACCGGGGAGCTGTTTTTT. The chain recombines TRBV7-9 with TRBJ2-2; D remains ambiguous. V dropped 0 bases and J dropped 1 base, with 6 bases sitting between them. The CDR3 has 15 amino acids. Per the germline V gene, CDR1 is SEHNR and CDR2 is FQNEAQ (reference sequence).

This chain connects TRBV27 to TRBJ2-5, with TRBD2 matching 16 bases. The CDR3 spans 19 residues. The germline gives CDR1 MNHEY, CDR2 SMNVEV (reference sequence). Unmatched junction bases numbered 12, after V lost 5 bases and J lost 3 bases. CDR3 residues: CASSPSPGLAGGWEETQYF. As DNA, the CDR3 is TGTGCCAGCAGTCCCTCACCGGGACTAGCGGGAGGGTGGGAAGAGACCCAGTACTTC.

A single count supports this clone. CDR3 sequence reads: CASSQEDRGQPQHF. CDR3 bases: TGTGCCAGCAGCCAAGAAGACAGGGGTCAGCCCCAGCATTTT. The rearrangement uses TRBV4-2 and TRBJ1-5; 8 nucleotides align to TRBD1. Looked up from germline, CDR1 is LGHNA and CDR2 is YNFKEQ. V shed 0 bases, J shed 6 bases, and the junction held 1 base outside the gene matches. The CDR3 is 14 residues long.

The genes are TRBV10-3 and TRBJ2-1; 8 nucleotides agree with TRBD2. Unmatched junction bases numbered 8, after V lost 4 bases and J lost 6 bases. Germline V gene sequence: CDR1 ENHRY, CDR2 SYGVKD. The CDR3 loop spans 15 amino acids. CDR3 sequence (DNA): TGTGCCATCAGTGTGTCGACGGGAGGGGTCAATGAGCAGTTCTTC. It yields the protein CAISVSTGGVNEQFF.

V and J are TRBV6-1 and TRBJ2-3, with D possibly being TRBD2 (5 bases). V lost 6 bases and J 0 bases, leaving 7 bases between the germline ends. The CDR3 has 13 amino acids. CDR1 and CDR2 (germline): MNHNS, SASEGT. CDR3 loop: CASRGSSTDTQYF. The CDR3 DNA follows: TGTGCCAGCAGGGGGAGTAGCACAGATACGCAGTATTTT.

This clone was counted once. The chain is built from TRBV9 and TRBJ2-3; the D gene is possibly TRBD1 (5 bases). Trimming took 3 bases from V and 5 from J, leaving 13 bases between them. The CDR3 is 14 residues long. The V gene's germline CDR1 is SGDLS and CDR2 YYNGEE. CDR3 in DNA: TGTGCCAGCAGCGCCCAGACAGCGAGAGATACGCAGTATTTT. Its translation is CASSAQTARDTQYF.

The chain combines TRBV6-5 with TRBJ2-1; TRBD1 aligns across 7 bases. J was trimmed by 8 bases and V by 0 bases; bases with no gene match: 4. CDR3 length equals 14 residues. Germline V gene data show CDR1 as MNHEY and CDR2 as SVGAGI. The CDR3 protein is CASSYSGQGDEQFF. The DNA of the CDR3 is TGTGCCAGCAGTTACTCGGGGCAGGGGGATGAGCAGTTCTTC.